This is a list of T cell receptor beta chains from one sample in a study of shared clonotypes between healthy human individuals. The table came from immunoSEQ multiplex PCR; TCRdb's copy has only in-frame clones and leaves some out. The repertoire holds a few hundred thousand clones, with around nine tenths as singletons. What was sequenced was memory CD8+ T cells sorted from blood. The receptor source for this set is a man between 18 and 35 years old in good health. Each CDR3 is given with its conserved first and last residue. D genes are given only for firm matches. The size entry is marked missing in some rows and otherwise reads once, few, many or a size class.

>TRBV6-5|-|-|13|TRBJ2-3
TGTGCCAGCAGTGAGTACTCCACAGATACGCAGTATTTT
CASSEYSTDTQYF
>TRBV6-5|TRBD1|-|15|TRBJ1-1
TGTGCCAGCAGTCCTCGGACAGGGATGAACACTGAAGCTTTCTTT
CASSPRTGMNTEAFF
>TRBV5-4|-|-|14|TRBJ1-1
TGTGCCAGCAGCTTGGATCCAGGGCCCACTGAAGCTTTCTTT
CASSLDPGPTEAFF
>TRBV27|-|-|14|TRBJ2-5
TGTGCCAGCATTCCGTCAAACAGTCAAGAGACCCAGTACTTC
CASIPSNSQETQYF
>TRBV11-2|-|few|13|TRBJ2-5
TGTGCCAGCAGCTTAGCTCTTGCGGAGACCCAGTACTTC
CASSLALAETQYF
>TRBV12-5|-|-|15|TRBJ1-1
TGTGCTAGTGGTACATGGAGGGGGGCGCGGACTGAAGCTTTCTTT
CASGTWRGARTEAFF
>TRBV28|TRBD2|-|16|TRBJ2-5
TGTGCCAGCAGTTTTCCCCTAGCGGGAGTAGGAGAGACCCAGTACTTC
CASSFPLAGVGETQYF
>TRBV5-4|-|-|14|TRBJ2-6
TGTGCCAGCAGTATGACTTCTGGGGCCAACGTCCTGACTTTC
CASSMTSGANVLTF
>TRBV30|-|-|13|TRBJ2-7
TGTGCCTGGATGGGTTCGGGAATTTACGAGCAGTACTTC
CAWMGSGIYEQYF
>TRBV9|-|few|12|TRBJ1-2
TGTGCCAGCAGCGTAGATTTTCATGGCTACACCTTC
CASSVDFHGYTF
>TRBV25-1|TRBD2|-|16|TRBJ2-3
TGTGCCAGCAGTGACGTTCTAGCGGGGGGGCCGTATACGCAGTATTTT
CASSDVLAGGPYTQYF
>TRBV19|TRBD1|-|14|TRBJ1-2
TGTGCCAGCCGGGATGTACAGGGGAACTATGGCTACACCTTC
CASRDVQGNYGYTF
>TRBV6-5|-|once|16|TRBJ1-5
TGTGCCAGCAGTTTTGGGGGGCAAGATAGCAATCAGCCCCAGCATTTT
CASSFGGQDSNQPQHF
>TRBV11-2|-|-|13|TRBJ2-4
TGTGCCAGCAGCTTAGGGGACAAAAACATTCAGTACTTC
CASSLGDKNIQYF
>TRBV19|-|few|13|TRBJ1-1
TGTGCCAGTAGTATTGCTTACACCACTGAAGCTTTCTTT
CASSIAYTTEAFF
>TRBV4-1|TRBD1|-|15|TRBJ1-4
TGCGCCAGCAGCTTTCGGGGGACAGCTAATGAAAAACTGTTTTTT
CASSFRGTANEKLFF
>TRBV27|-|-|16|TRBJ2-7
TGTGCCAGCAGTCCCACCCCGGGCGGGGTGTCCTACGAGCAGTACTTC
CASSPTPGGVSYEQYF
>TRBV2|-|-|11|TRBJ2-3
TGTGCCAGCACCGTCACAGATACGCAGTATTTT
CASTVTDTQYF
>TRBV6-6|TRBD2|once|16|TRBJ2-1
TGTGCCAGCAGAACCCCTGGTAGCGGGAGGGAGGATGAGCAGTTCTTC
CASRTPGSGREDEQFF
>TRBV7-8|TRBD1|-|19|TRBJ2-6
TGTGCCAGCAGCTTCGACACGGGACAGGGATTGGGTGGGGCCAACGTCCTGACTTTC
CASSFDTGQGLGGANVLTF
>TRBV7-2|-|-|13|TRBJ2-3
TGTGCCAGCATCCTAATGTCCACAGATACGCAGTATTTT
CASILMSTDTQYF
>TRBV6-5|-|-|13|TRBJ1-5
TGTGCCAGCAGCTACATAGAGAATCAGCCCCAGCATTTT
CASSYIENQPQHF
>TRBV7-9|-|-|15|TRBJ2-7
TGTGCCAGCAGCTTAGGCCTACAAGGGGTCTACGAGCAGTACTTC
CASSLGLQGVYEQYF
>TRBV27|-|-|17|TRBJ1-6
TGTGCCAGCAGTTTATCCGACCTAAAGAGGTATAATTCACCCCTCCACTTT
CASSLSDLKRYNSPLHF
>TRBV6-5|TRBD1|few|13|TRBJ2-7
TGTGCCAGCAGCCTGACAGGGGTGGACGAGCAGTACTTC
CASSLTGVDEQYF
>TRBV5-1|-|-|12|TRBJ2-7
TGCGCCAGCGCTGACCTGCTGGACGAGCAGTACTTC
CASADLLDEQYF
>TRBV6-5|-|-|15|TRBJ1-1
TGTGCCAGCAGTTACAGGGAGGGAATGAACACTGAAGCTTTCTTT
CASSYREGMNTEAFF
>TRBV11-2|-|-|14|TRBJ2-7
TGTGCCAGCAGCTTGCTGTGGACATCGGACGAGCAGTACTTC
CASSLLWTSDEQYF
>TRBV4-1|-|-|13|TRBJ1-5
TGCGCCAGCAGCCACGGGAGGAATCAGCCCCAGCATTTT
CASSHGRNQPQHF
>TRBV6-5|-|once|14|TRBJ1-6
TGTGCCAGCCGACGGCCGGGAAATAATTCACCCCTCCACTTT
CASRRPGNNSPLHF
>TRBV5-5|-|-|13|TRBJ2-3
TGTGCCAGCAGCCCCGATAGCACAGATACGCAGTATTTT
CASSPDSTDTQYF
>TRBV5-1|TRBD1|-|16|TRBJ1-1
TGCGCCAGCAGCACTACGACGCCAGGGGGGAACACTGAAGCTTTCTTT
CASSTTTPGGNTEAFF
>TRBV9|-|-|16|TRBJ2-3
TGTGCCAGCAGCGTAGAAGGGGGGTCTAGCACAGATACGCAGTATTTT
CASSVEGGSSTDTQYF
>TRBV9|-|-|16|TRBJ1-2
TGTGCCAGCAGCGTATCATTGAACAGCTCTAACTATGGCTACACCTTC
CASSVSLNSSNYGYTF
>TRBV4-1|TRBD2|-|15|TRBJ2-3
TGCGCCAGCAGCCAAGACCTAGCGGGGATAGATACGCAGTATTTT
CASSQDLAGIDTQYF
>TRBV7-9|-|-|15|TRBJ2-7
TGTGCCAGCAGCTTAAGCCTGACAGGCCCATACGAGCAGTACTTC
CASSLSLTGPYEQYF
>TRBV4-1|TRBD1|-|14|TRBJ1-4
TGCGCCAGCAGCCAGGACAGGGCAAGTGAAAAACTGTTTTTT
CASSQDRASEKLFF
>TRBV4-1|-|-|16|TRBJ2-5
TGCGCCAGCAGCCAAGACCGGGACTTGGCGAAAGAGACCCAGTACTTC
CASSQDRDLAKETQYF
>TRBV29-1|TRBD2|-|14|TRBJ2-5
TGCAGCGTCGCCGGACTAGCGGTACAAGAGACCCAGTACTTC
CSVAGLAVQETQYF
>TRBV7-7|-|once|15|TRBJ2-7
TGTGCTAGCAGCTCGCTTGAGTGGGGGGTCCACGAGCAGTACTTC
CASSSLEWGVHEQYF
>TRBV28|-|-|14|TRBJ1-1
TGTGCCAGCAGTTTCTTTTTCCCAGGGACTGAAGCTTTCTTT
CASSFFFPGTEAFF
>TRBV5-1|TRBD2|-|15|TRBJ2-1
TGCGCCAGCAGCTTGACTAGCGGGGGTGACAATGAGCAGTTCTTC
CASSLTSGGDNEQFF
>TRBV14|TRBD2|-|15|TRBJ2-1
TGTGCCAGCAGCACCCAACTAGCGACCTACAATGAGCAGTTCTTC
CASSTQLATYNEQFF
>TRBV20-1|-|-|9|TRBJ2-7
TGCAGTGCCTCCTACGAGCAGTACTTC
CSASYEQYF
>TRBV6-5|-|-|16|TRBJ1-1
TGTGCCAGCAGTTACTCGTTTCGGACACCGAACACTGAAGCTTTCTTT
CASSYSFRTPNTEAFF
>TRBV7-9|-|once|16|TRBJ2-2
TGTGCCAGCAGCTCCTGGCGGAGGGTGTACACCGGGGAGCTGTTTTTT
CASSSWRRVYTGELFF
>TRBV28|-|-|14|TRBJ2-2
TGTGCCAGCAGCAGGGACGGAGACACCGGGGAGCTGTTTTTT
CASSRDGDTGELFF
>TRBV27|-|-|11|TRBJ2-7
TGTGCCAGCAGGGGAGCCTACGAGCAGTACTTC
CASRGAYEQYF
>TRBV4-2|TRBD2|-|18|TRBJ2-7
TGTGCCAGCAGCCAAGATACTAGCGGGGGGTCCGACTCCTACGAGCAGTACTTC
CASSQDTSGGSDSYEQYF
>TRBV11-2|-|-|15|TRBJ1-1
TGTGCCAGCAGCTTAAGGGCAGGGAGGGGGACTGAAGCTTTCTTT
CASSLRAGRGTEAFF
>TRBV7-9|TRBD1|-|15|TRBJ2-7
TGTGCCAGCAGCCCCCTGTTGACAGGGGCCCACGAGCAGTACTTC
CASSPLLTGAHEQYF
>TRBV9|-|-|14|TRBJ1-2
TGTGCCAGCAGCCCGGGCGGAGGGACCTATGGCTACACCTTC
CASSPGGGTYGYTF
>TRBV5-8|-|-|14|TRBJ2-1
TGTGCCCAGACCGGGCCACCATACCACAATGAGCAGTTCTTC
CAQTGPPYHNEQFF
>TRBV28|-|many|15|TRBJ2-3
TGTGCCAGCAATGGCCGGTCGGGAGAGGTGGATACGCAGTATTTT
CASNGRSGEVDTQYF